The 8 T cell receptor beta chains below were found in one sample sequenced in a study of tumor-infiltrating lymphocytes in primary liver carcinoma. Between about 17 and 34 mg of unsorted bulk tissue served as the source from which RNA and DNA were co-extracted. Constant-region priming of roughly 490 ng total RNA yielded TCR beta cDNA. Slightly modified ARM-PCR with three nested multiplex PCR rounds yielded TCR beta libraries. A C-beta reverse primer and TRBV1-TRBV30 forward primers served in each of the first two PCR rounds, at ten to eleven cycles apiece. In TCRdb, the multiplex PCR reads were re-called with MiXCR into one record per CDR3 protein. Of about 99,000 distinct CDR3 sequences listed, more than 60% are singletons. Sequenced: liver tumor tissue from sampling region 5. Subset defined: tumor region T5, tumor centre. The receptor set was obtained from a woman in her sixties with primary liver carcinoma and hepatitis B virus infection.

About this clonotype: At one end, the junction sequence differs from germline, possibly due to a read error. CDR3: CCVEEVEAFF. The CDR3 nucleotides are TGCTGCGTTGAAGAGGTGGAAGCTTTCTTC. The chain has TRBV29-1 and TRBJ1-1; D is unclear. CDR3 length: 10 residues. Germline V gives CDR1 SQVTM, CDR2 ANQGSEA.

The V call is TRBV11-2, the J call TRBJ2-3; 7 nucleotides align to TRBD2. The ends lost 8 bases at V and 8 bases at J; junction bases unmatched: 22. CDR1 is SGHAT and CDR2 is FQNNGV in the germline V gene. The CDR3 loop spans 17 amino acids. The CDR3 is CASVPNRGSWLGGTQYF. Here the CDR3 DNA reads TGTGCCAGCGTCCCGAATCGCGGGAGCTGGTTAGGAGGTACGCAGTATTTT.

This clonotype was picked up one time. Since a much larger clone is just one base distant, this may be a read error. The J gene is TRBJ2-1, the V gene TRBV14; a possible D gene is TRBD2 (5 bases). CDR3 size: 14 residues. CDR1 is SGHDN, CDR2 FVKESK, per germline. CDR3 DNA: TGTGCCAGCAGCCAAGATACGGGGTACAATGAGCGGTTCTTC. This translates into CASSQDTGYNERFF.

The V call is TRBV4-1, the J call TRBJ2-1; TRBD2 matches at 10 bases. Germline lookup yields CDR1 MGHRA and CDR2 YSYEKL. The V segment lost 7 bases and the J segment 3 bases; nucleotides outside the gene matches: 24. This CDR3 has 21 amino acids. CDR3 DNA sequence: TGCGCCAGCATCCATCCCAAGGGGCTAGCGGGAGCAGTAGAGAGCTACAATGAGCAGTTCTTC. Amino acid sequence: CASIHPKGLAGAVESYNEQFF.

On this clonotype itself: This may come from a read error, since a much larger clone is one base off. The genes are TRBV10-3 and TRBJ2-1; D is tentatively TRBD1 or TRBD2 (5 bases each). The CDR3 has 13 amino acids. Germline assignment: CDR1 ENHRY and CDR2 SYGVKD. The CDR3 here is CAISESRDHEQLF. The CDR3 region has the DNA TGTGCCATCAGTGAGTCAAGGGACCATGAGCAGCTCTTC.

V gene TRBV11-2 combines with J gene TRBJ2-7; 7 nucleotides match TRBD1. The ends lost 5 bases at V and 6 bases at J; junction bases unmatched: 10. This CDR3 is 14 amino acids long. Germline CDR1 SGHAT, CDR2 FQNNGV. In DNA form, the CDR3 reads TGTGCCAGCAGCATACTAACGAGACAGGGCGAGCAGTACTTC. It translates to CASSILTRQGEQYF.

About this clonotype: A much larger clone lies a single base off, so this may be a read error. This chain connects TRBV20-1 to TRBJ1-6; D is unresolved. The CDR3 loop spans 13 amino acids. Germline V gene sequence: CDR1 DFQATT, CDR2 SNEGSKA (reference sequence). The CDR3 DNA reads TGCAGTACTAGTCTATCCCCTTATTCACCCCTCCACTTT. Its protein is CSTSLSPYSPLHF.

Comment on this clonotype: A much larger clone differs from this one at a single base, so this may be a read error. This chain joins TRBV28 and TRBJ2-5; 13 bases agree with TRBD2. Trimming removed 6 bases from V and 5 bases from J; junction bases left unmatched: 12. CDR3 length: 17 amino acids. Germline V lookup: CDR1 MDHEN, CDR2 SYDVKM. The CDR3 sequence: CASRPWTSGRKSETQYF. CDR3 DNA sequence: TGTGCCAGCAGACCCTGGACTAGCGGGAGAAAATCGGAGACCCAGTACTTC.